The 25 T cell receptor beta chains listed next were all sequenced from one sample in a study of spatial heterogeneity in lung cancer. The sample's time point: sample taken at primary tumor resection. The sequenced material consisted of unsorted whole RNA from tumor, nontumor lung or frozen PBMC. In TCRdb, the 5' RACE reads were re-called with MiXCR into one record per CDR3 protein. The sample lists 30,000 to 40,000 distinct CDR3 sequences, 4% to 6% occurring once. Sequencing used PBMCs, obtained at surgery. Receptor source: a female donor with early-stage non-small cell lung cancer.

The sample holds many counts of this clonotype. DNA for the CDR3: TGTGCCAGCAGCTTAGCAACCAGGAACCAAGAGACCCAGTACTTC. Encoded protein: CASSLATRNQETQYF. The chain employs TRBV7-8 and TRBJ2-5; D is uncertain. CDR1 SGHVS and CDR2 FQNEAQ come from the germline V gene. This CDR3 has 15 residues. V was clipped by 0 bases and J by 0 bases, with 8 bases between them.

This clonotype was detected ten times or more. The chain is built from TRBV5-6 and TRBJ2-7, with 15 bases that match TRBD2. The CDR3 runs 19 residues. The germline V gene encodes CDR1 SGHDT and CDR2 YYEEEE. The ends lost 4 bases at V and 1 base at J; junction bases unmatched: 12. The CDR3 nucleotides read TGTGCCAGCAGCCCACCGGGACTAGCGGGGGGACAGATTTCCTACGAGCAGTACTTC. It specifies CASSPPGLAGGQISYEQYF.

This clonotype has a count of ten or more. This chain connects TRBV4-3 to TRBJ2-5; D gene ambiguous. The CDR3 covers 14 residues. Germline loops: CDR1 LGHNA, CDR2 YSLEER. The ends were cut back, 0 bases at V and 5 bases at J, with 10 bases in the middle. CDR3 nucleotide sequence: TGCGCCAGCAGCCAAGATGGCAGGCTGGAGACCCAGTACTTC. The encoded protein is CASSQDGRLETQYF.

This chain connects TRBV5-6 to TRBJ1-1; D unresolved. Between the trimmed V and J ends, which lost 0 bases and 4 bases, there was a span of 13 bases. This CDR3 region has 15 residues. In germline, CDR1 is SGHDT, CDR2 YYEEEE. CDR3 DNA: TGTGCCAGCAGCTTGGCCTTTACGGGGAGCACTGAAGCTTTCTTT. The encoded protein is CASSLAFTGSTEAFF.

This clonotype was counted a few times. The rearrangement links TRBV14 to TRBJ1-1, with a weak D call TRBD1 (5 bases). The germline V gene encodes CDR1 SGHDN and CDR2 FVKESK. Trimming took 0 bases from V and 3 from J, leaving 14 bases between them. The CDR3 sequence is 16 residues long. This chain's CDR3 is CASSQDSEGRDTEAFF. The CDR3 DNA is TGTGCCAGCAGCCAAGATTCCGAGGGACGGGACACTGAAGCTTTCTTT.

The rearrangement links TRBV19 to TRBJ2-2; the D gene is possibly TRBD2 (6 bases). V lost 7 bases and J lost 7, with 10 bases in between. CDR1 LNHDA and CDR2 SQIVND come from the germline V gene (reference sequence). The CDR3 consists of 12 residues. CDR3 sequence reads: CASTWEDGELFF. The CDR3 coding sequence is TGTGCCAGTACCTGGGAGGACGGGGAGCTGTTTTTT.

The table lists this clonotype with many counts. The V and J genes are TRBV5-1 and TRBJ1-4; possible D gene TRBD1, 5 bases. This CDR3 comprises 14 residues. Germline V CDR1 and CDR2: SGHRS, YFSETQ. Trimming cost V 4 bases and J 5 bases, with 12 bases left between them. CDR3 residues: CASSPGTPNEKLFF. The CDR3 region has the DNA TGCGCCAGCAGCCCGGGGACGCCGAATGAAAAACTGTTTTTT.

This clonotype has at least ten counts. The J gene is TRBJ1-1, the V gene TRBV6-5, with a tentative D call TRBD1 (6 bases). CDR3 length equals 15 residues. V lost 2 bases and J lost 7, with 17 bases in between. Germline CDR1 MNHEY, CDR2 SVGAGI. The CDR3 here is CASSYPGHMGIEAFF. The CDR3 DNA sequence: TGTGCCAGCAGTTACCCGGGACATATGGGGATTGAAGCTTTCTTT.

This clonotype was recorded at least ten times. The chain joins TRBV27 to TRBJ1-6; D may be TRBD1 (5 bases). Per germline, CDR1 MNHEY and CDR2 SMNVEV (reference sequence). V shed 9 bases and J shed 9 bases, with 21 bases lying between them. This CDR3 has 15 amino acids. CDR3 protein: CASRPQAGFSSPLHF. In DNA, the CDR3 is TGTGCCAGTCGCCCCCAGGCAGGGTTTAGTTCACCCCTCCACTTT.

This clonotype was seen many times. This rearrangement joins TRBV5-4 to TRBJ2-5; 8 nucleotides match TRBD2. Unmatched junction bases numbered 7, after V lost 4 bases and J lost 5 bases. Germline V gives CDR1 SGHNT, CDR2 YYREEE (reference sequence). The CDR3 spans 14 residues. The CDR3 DNA reads TGTGCCAGCAGCAACGGGGGGGTGAGGGAGACCCAGTACTTC. The encoded protein is CASSNGGVRETQYF.

This clonotype was observed many times. The chain links TRBV27 to TRBJ2-4, with a weak D call TRBD2 (5 bases). The CDR3 spans 17 residues. In germline, CDR1 is MNHEY, CDR2 SMNVEV (reference sequence). Trimming left V 4 bases short and J 0 bases short, with 16 bases between. DNA of the CDR3: TGTGCCAGCAGTTCCAGGAACCGAGGGCTAGCCAAAAACATTCAGTACTTC. Its translation: CASSSRNRGLAKNIQYF.

This clonotype was seen only a few times. This chain connects TRBV7-2 to TRBJ2-1; TRBD1 agrees at 8 bases. Germline values: CDR1 SGHTA, CDR2 FQGNSA. V lost 5 bases, J lost 5 bases, and 8 bases stayed unmatched. CDR3 size: 15 residues. The CDR3 spells CASSSRQGWDNEQFF. DNA of the CDR3: TGTGCCAGCAGCAGCCGACAGGGGTGGGACAATGAGCAGTTCTTC.

This clonotype was detected many times. DNA of the CDR3: TGCAGTGCCACACGAGCCGGGCGAGGGGAGACCCAGTACTTC. Protein product: CSATRAGRGETQYF. J is TRBJ2-5 and V is TRBV20-1; TRBD2 might be the D (5 bases). Trimming took 6 bases from V and 5 from J, leaving 19 bases between them. This CDR3 is built from 14 residues. Germline lookup yields CDR1 DFQATT and CDR2 SNEGSKA (reference sequence).

The table lists this clonotype with many counts. The junction departs from germline at one end; a sequencing error may be responsible. The chain employs TRBV20-1 and TRBJ1-2; TRBD1 might be the D (6 bases). The CDR3 covers 14 residues. The germline gives CDR1 DFQATT, CDR2 SNEGSKA (reference sequence). CDR3 residues: CSATALDSLFGYTF. CDR3 nucleotide sequence: TGTAGTGCTACCGCCTTGGACAGTCTTTTTGGCTACACCTTC.

The chain employs TRBV12-3 or TRBV12-4 and TRBJ2-5; 7 bases align to TRBD2. The V segment lost 7 bases and the J segment 5 bases; nucleotides outside the gene matches: 10. The CDR3 spans 14 residues. CDR3: CASTIGLVGETQYF. The DNA of the CDR3 is TGTGCCAGCACCATAGGACTAGTGGGTGAGACCCAGTACTTC.

Ten or more counts support this clonotype. One junction end disagrees with the germline gene, perhaps due to a read error. This chain links TRBV3-1 with TRBJ1-1; D gene uncertain. The CDR3 covers 13 residues. Germline V gene sequence: CDR1 LGHDT, CDR2 YNNKEL (reference sequence). Written as DNA, the CDR3 is TGTGCCAGCAGCCAAGACAGGAACGCTGAAGCTTTCTTT. It encodes CASSQDRNAEAFF.

This clonotype showed up many times. The chain couples TRBV20-1 to TRBJ1-4; 7 bases agree with TRBD1. Germline CDR1 is DFQATT and CDR2 is SNEGSKA (reference sequence). This CDR3 comprises 14 residues. The trim removed 6 bases at V and 8 bases at J, leaving 12 bases unmatched. Written as DNA, the CDR3 is TGCAGTGCCTATCAGGGGGGAGGAGGGGAAAAACTGTTTTTT. Protein: CSAYQGGGGEKLFF.

The table lists this clonotype with many counts. The rearrangement links TRBV15 to TRBJ2-4; D is possibly TRBD2 (6 bases). Between the trimmed V and J ends, which lost 1 base and 1 base, there was a span of 8 bases. The CDR3 length is 15 residues. CDR1 and CDR2 (germline): LNHNV, YYDKDF (reference sequence). The CDR3 region has the DNA TGTGCCACCAGCAGAGGCGGGGAGGCCAAAAACATTCAGTACTTC. Translating gives CATSRGGEAKNIQYF.

This clonotype was counted at least ten times. The rearrangement joins TRBV18 to TRBJ1-3; 8 bases agree with TRBD1. Germline loops: CDR1 KGHSH, CDR2 LQKENI. The CDR3 has 14 residues. J was trimmed by 3 bases and V by 4 bases; bases with no gene match: 2. The CDR3 region is CASSLDRVGNTIYF. In DNA form, the CDR3 reads TGTGCCAGCTCACTGGACAGGGTTGGAAACACCATATATTTT.

This clonotype was observed many times. This rearrangement joins TRBV5-1 to TRBJ2-1; D call uncertain. There are 13 residues in the CDR3. Trimming left V 4 bases short and J 9 bases short, with 14 bases between. Germline loops: CDR1 SGHRS, CDR2 YFSETQ. The CDR3 nucleotides read TGCGCCAGCAGCCGAAACCAACCAGGTGAGCAGTTCTTC. Amino acids: CASSRNQPGEQFF.

The rearrangement uses TRBV28 and TRBJ1-5, with 11 bases matching TRBD1. The CDR3 covers 15 residues. V was pared by 8 bases and J by 5 bases, with 8 bases of the junction left unmatched. The V gene's germline CDR1 is MDHEN and CDR2 SYDVKM. CDR3 nucleotides: TGTGCCAGCGCGAACCGGGACAGGGGGGATCAGCCCCAGCATTTT. Its protein is CASANRDRGDQPQHF. The full variable domain, its missing parts supplied by reference TRBV28 and TRBJ1-5, is DVKVTQSSRYLVKRTGEKVFLECVQDMDHENMFWYRQDPGLGLRLIYFSYDVKMKEKGDIPEGYSVSREKKERFSLILESASTNQTSMYLCASANRDRGDQPQHFGDGTRLSIL.

This clonotype was detected ten times or more. The chain recombines TRBV12-3 or TRBV12-4 with TRBJ2-5; TRBD2 agrees at 11 bases. The CDR3 totals 18 residues. The ends lost 7 bases at V and 4 bases at J; junction bases unmatched: 17. The CDR3 DNA is TGTGCCAGCACTCCTCCGAGGAGACTAGCGGGGAGAGGAGAGACCCAGTACTTC. Amino acids: CASTPPRRLAGRGETQYF.

The table lists this clonotype with many counts. This CDR3 is CSAVGRTDTQYF. Here the CDR3 DNA reads TGCAGTGCCGTGGGGCGCACAGATACGCAGTATTTT. The rearrangement joins TRBV20-1 to TRBJ2-3; D is perhaps TRBD1 (5 bases). V dropped 6 bases and J dropped 1 base, with 8 bases sitting between them. The CDR3 is 12 residues long. Germline V gives CDR1 DFQATT, CDR2 SNEGSKA (reference sequence).

V is TRBV2 and J is TRBJ2-3; TRBD1 matches 8 bases. Germline values: CDR1 SNHLY, CDR2 FYNNEI. This CDR3 region has 16 residues. Unmatched junction bases numbered 9, after V lost 6 bases and J lost 1 base. Here the CDR3 DNA reads TGTGCCAGCAGCGGAGGTCGGACAGGGCGCACAGATACGCAGTATTTT. It is translated as CASSGGRTGRTDTQYF.

This chain links TRBV9 with TRBJ1-3; D gene uncertain. V lost 0 bases and J 0 bases, leaving 10 bases between the germline ends. The CDR3 runs to 16 residues. In germline, CDR1 is SGDLS, CDR2 YYNGEE. The CDR3: CASSVALQDSGNTIYF. The CDR3 region has the DNA TGTGCCAGCAGCGTAGCTCTGCAGGACTCTGGAAACACCATATATTTT. Based on the CDR3 plus reference TRBV9 and TRBJ1-3, the full variable domain is DSGVTQTPKHLITATGQRVTLRCSPRSGDLSVYWYQQSLDQGLQFLIQYYNGEERAKGNILERFSAQQFPDLHSELNLSSLELGDSALYFCASSVALQDSGNTIYFGEGSWLTVV.